The T cell receptor (beta chain) under discussion was sequenced for a study of blood T cell repertoires in COVID-19. Whole-study context: T cells, B-cell-depleted T cells, or PBMCs supplied cDNA or gDNA.

The ends lost 4 bases at V and 5 bases at J; junction bases unmatched: 7. Germline loops: CDR1 SGHKS, CDR2 YYEKEE (reference sequence). This CDR3 region has 15 residues. Original analysis: Reference gene primer amplification in the assay estimated nucleated cell counts. Method: immunoSEQ multiplex PCR; TCRdb's copy keeps in-frame clones and lacks some. The D gene and trimming were derived from the DNA, and the V and J assignments and clone size from that table. Here the sample spans fewer than 50,000 clones, roughly nine tenths being singletons. V is TRBV5-5 and J is TRBJ1-5; 9 bases map to TRBD1. This TCR derives from a man between 45 and 60 years old with COVID-19, enrolled during active disease. The sequenced sample was peripheral blood. CDR3 nucleotides: TGTGCCAGCAGCGGGACAGGGACCGGGTATCAGCCCCAGCATTTT. It is translated as CASSGTGTGYQPQHF.